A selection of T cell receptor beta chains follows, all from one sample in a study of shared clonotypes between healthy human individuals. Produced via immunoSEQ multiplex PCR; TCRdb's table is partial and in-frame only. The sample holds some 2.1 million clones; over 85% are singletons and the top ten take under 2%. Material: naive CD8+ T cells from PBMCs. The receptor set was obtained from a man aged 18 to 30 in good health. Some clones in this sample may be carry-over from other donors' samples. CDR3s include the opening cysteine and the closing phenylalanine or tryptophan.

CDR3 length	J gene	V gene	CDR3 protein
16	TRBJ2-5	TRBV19	CASSSRLAGGQETQYF
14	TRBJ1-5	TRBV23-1	CASSHGGDNQPQHF
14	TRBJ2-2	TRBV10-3	CAISEGQLGGELFF
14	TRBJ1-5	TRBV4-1	CASSPGRENQPQHF
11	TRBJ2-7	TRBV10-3	CAVRDAYEQYF
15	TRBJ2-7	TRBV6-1	CASSEAASGHYEQYF
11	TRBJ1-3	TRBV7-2	CASSLIYAIYF
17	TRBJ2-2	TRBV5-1	CASSLDTDYLNTGELFF
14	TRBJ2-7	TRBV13	CASSPGTGSYEQYF
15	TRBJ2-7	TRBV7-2	CASSLLSDPNYEQYF
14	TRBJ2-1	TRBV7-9	CASSLGQGHSGQFF
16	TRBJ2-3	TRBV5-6	CASSRGRATSTDTQYF
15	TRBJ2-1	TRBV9	CASSVKPSADPEQFF
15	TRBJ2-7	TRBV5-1	CASSFKGPHSYEQYF
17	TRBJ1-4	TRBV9	CASSDGRGSSTNEKLFF
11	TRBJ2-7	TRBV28	CASRFSYEQYF
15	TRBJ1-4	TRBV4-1	CASSHRTDGDEKLFF
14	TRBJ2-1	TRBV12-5	CASGFGTEYNEQFF
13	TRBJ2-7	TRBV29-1	CSVESGEVYEQYF
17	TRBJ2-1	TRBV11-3	CASSPWGAVGFDNEQFF
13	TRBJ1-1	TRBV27	CASSPWGGTEAFF
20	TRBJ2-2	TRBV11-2	CASSLDINRDPLQTAGELFF
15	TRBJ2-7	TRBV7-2	CASSPSGRGLDEQYF
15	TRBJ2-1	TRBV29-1	CSVVDDTKVYNEQFF
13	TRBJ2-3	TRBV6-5	CASSPTRTDTQYF
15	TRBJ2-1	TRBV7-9	CASSSGLAGDNEQFF
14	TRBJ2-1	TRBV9	CASSVGLQLSEQFF
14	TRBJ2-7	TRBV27	CASSLSTGTYEQYF
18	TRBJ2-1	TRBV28	CASSLNPRAGSSYNEQFF
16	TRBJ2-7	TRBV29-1	CSAPRQGRWGSSEQYF
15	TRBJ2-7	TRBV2	CASMGRDRVVAEQYF
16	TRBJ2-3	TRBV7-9	CASSPPGTGWTDTQYF
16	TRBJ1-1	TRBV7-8	CASSLIGTGGTTEAFF
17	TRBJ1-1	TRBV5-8	CASRFLAGLSGNTEAFF
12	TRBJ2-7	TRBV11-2	CASSLDSRSQYF
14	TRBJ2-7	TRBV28	CASRPASGSYEQYF
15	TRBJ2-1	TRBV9	CASSVVGGTYNEQFF
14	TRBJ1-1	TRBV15	CATSRANSHTEAFF
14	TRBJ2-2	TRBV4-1	CASSRTGSTGELFF
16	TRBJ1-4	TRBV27	CASSSTSGWPLEKLFF
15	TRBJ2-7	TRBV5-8	CASSFRDRGAYEQYF
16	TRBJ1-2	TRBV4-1	CASSQDPPTEFYGYTF
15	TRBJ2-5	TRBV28	CASSPQTSGQETQYF
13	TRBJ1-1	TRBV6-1	CASSEGRATEAFF
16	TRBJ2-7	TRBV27	CASTPASHSSSYEQYF
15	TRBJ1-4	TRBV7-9	CASSVTGGMHEKLFF
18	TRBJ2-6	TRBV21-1	CASSKGREGDSGANVLTF
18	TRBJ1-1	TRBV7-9	CASSLAFPGGPMNTEAFF
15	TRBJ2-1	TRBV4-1	CASSQDRGLGNEQFF
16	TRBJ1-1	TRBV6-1	CASSEAGRMMNTEAFF
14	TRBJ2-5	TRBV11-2	CASSLGAGRATQYF
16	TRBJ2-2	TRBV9	CASSVRARENTGELFF
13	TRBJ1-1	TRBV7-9	CASSLGANTEAFF
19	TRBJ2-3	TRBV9	CASSSPKRASGRVTDTQYF
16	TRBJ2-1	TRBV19	CASSTGTGSLYNEQFF
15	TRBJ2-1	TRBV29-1	CSVLTSGRVYNEQFF
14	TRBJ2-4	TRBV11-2	CASSLAGPGAIQYF
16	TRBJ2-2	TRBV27	CASSFLGQGHTGELFF
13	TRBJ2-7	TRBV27	CASSFGGTYEQYF